By sample share, the clone carrying this TCR beta chain is medium-sized. Antigen specificity is unknown. The data stem from a study of CD8 T cells in ankylosing spondylitis. By quantitative 5'-RACE with molecular barcodes, the TCR beta libraries were made. TCRdb re-called the 5' RACE reads with MiXCR, one entry per CDR3 protein. The sample has some 30,000 distinct CDR3 sequences, under 40% seen once; the top ten hold around 45%. V lost 9 bases and J lost 0, with 23 bases in between. Germline-derived CDR1 and CDR2 are LNHDA and SQIVND (reference sequence). The CDR3 is 17 residues long. Study observations and caveats: What seemed typical of ankylosing spondylitis blood was a TCR beta motif built from roughly eight highly homologous variants. Researchers report that disease-linked clones proved CD8+ and relatively rare in peripheral blood.

The sample taken for sequencing was synovial fluid, either unsorted or a sorted T cell fraction (not recorded which). This TCR was sampled from a male donor with ankylosing spondylitis. The V call is TRBV19, the J call TRBJ1-1; D perhaps matches TRBD1 (5 bases). CDR3 amino acids: CASKTGRGTPMNTEAFF. CDR3 bases: TGTGCCAGCAAAACGGGGAGGGGAACTCCCATGAACACTGAAGCTTTCTTT.